Listed below are T cell receptor beta chains from one sample, sequenced in a study of OX40 agonist ivuxolimab in advanced cancers. Sequencing was performed with immunoSEQ multiplex PCR; in TCRdb, only in-frame clones are kept and a portion is missing. Among 81,000 or so clones, about 92% were seen once, and the ten largest hold 14%. The specimen comprised CD4+ or CD8+ T cells sorted from blood, sampled in a trial of the OX40 agonist ivuxolimab. Receptors originate from an adult with an advanced solid tumor such as melanoma, head and neck, liver or kidney cancer. Each CDR3 is given with its conserved first and last residue. The order of the fields is clone size, J gene, V gene, D gene, CDR3 protein, CDR3 DNA. A D gene is named only where the DNA matches it firmly. The size field is filled for only some rows; it gives once, few, many or a size class.

few TRBJ1-5 TRBV4-1 . CASSQGRGTDQPQHF TGCGCCAGCAGCCAAGGGCGGGGAACCGATCAGCCCCAGCATTTT
once TRBJ2-7 TRBV27 . CASSPLSGRGRHEQYF TGTGCCAGCAGTCCCCTGTCGGGGCGCGGACGACACGAGCAGTACTTC
. TRBJ2-7 TRBV13 TRBD1 CASSSDRVPYEQYF TGTGCCAGCAGCTCCGACAGGGTACCCTACGAGCAGTACTTC
. TRBJ2-2 TRBV27 . CASSVGSGELFF TGTGCCAGCAGTGTCGGGTCCGGGGAGCTGTTTTTT
. TRBJ1-1 TRBV6-1 . CASSEAVPGLNTEAFF TGTGCCAGCAGTGAAGCAGTCCCAGGCCTGAACACTGAAGCTTTCTTT
. TRBJ1-1 TRBV19 TRBD1 CASSWGQGYTEAFF TGTGCCAGTAGTTGGGGACAGGGTTACACTGAAGCTTTCTTT
once TRBJ1-3 TRBV7-2 . CASSLDSTGQLSGNTIYF TGTGCCAGCAGCTTAGACTCAACAGGGCAGCTCTCTGGAAACACCATATATTTT
. TRBJ2-1 TRBV5-6 . CASSFRRGHNEQFF TGTGCCAGCAGCTTTCGACGGGGTCACAATGAGCAGTTCTTC
once TRBJ2-3 TRBV29-1 . CSVVGEGLRSTDTQYF TGCAGCGTTGTAGGAGAGGGGCTCCGTAGCACAGATACGCAGTATTTT
. TRBJ2-7 TRBV28 . CASSPRVGGAIEQYF TGTGCCAGCAGTCCCCGGGTCGGGGGAGCTATCGAGCAGTACTTC
. TRBJ1-2 TRBV27 . CASRLQGWANYGYTF TGTGCCAGCCGACTTCAGGGGTGGGCTAACTATGGCTACACCTTC
few TRBJ1-2 TRBV6-5 TRBD1 CASAPTGTGVYGYTF TGTGCCAGCGCCCCCACCGGGACAGGGGTGTATGGCTACACCTTC
. TRBJ1-3 TRBV15 . CATSRDLMSGNTIYF TGTGCCACCAGCAGAGATCTGATGTCTGGAAACACCATATATTTT
few TRBJ1-2 TRBV13 . CASSSPGQDPGTF TGTGCCAGCAGCTCCCCAGGGCAGGACCCGGGTACCTTC
. TRBJ1-5 TRBV28 . CASSLPRTAYSNQPQHF TGTGCCAGCAGTTTGCCCCGGACAGCTTATAGCAATCAGCCCCAGCATTTT
. TRBJ2-7 TRBV19 . CASKPFYSSYEQYF TGTGCCAGTAAACCATTCTACAGCTCCTACGAGCAGTACTTC
. TRBJ1-1 TRBV7-6 . CASSLGPLDTEAFF TGTGCCAGCAGCTTAGGCCCCTTAGACACTGAAGCTTTCTTT
. TRBJ2-6 TRBV6-5 . CASSYSVQPNVLTF TGTGCCAGCAGTTACTCCGTTCAACCCAACGTCCTGACTTTC
. TRBJ2-2 TRBV9 . CASSDNPPGELFF TGTGCCAGCAGTGACAACCCCCCCGGGGAGCTGTTTTTT
. TRBJ1-5 TRBV27 . CASSIHTGSNQPQHF TGTGCCAGCAGTATACACACAGGGTCCAATCAGCCCCAGCATTTT
. TRBJ2-7 TRBV6-6 . CASSHSGLYEQYF TGTGCCAGCAGTCATTCGGGGCTCTACGAGCAGTACTTC
. TRBJ2-5 TRBV4-1 . CASSHRQGWETQYF TGCGCCAGCAGCCATCGGCAGGGATGGGAGACCCAGTACTTC
. TRBJ2-2 TRBV7-9 TRBD2 CASSSSTSGRAVSGELFF TGTGCCAGCAGCTCTTCGACTAGCGGGAGGGCAGTATCCGGGGAGCTGTTTTTT